These T cell receptor beta chains were read from a single sample in a study of T cells after yellow fever vaccination. TCRdb independently ran MiXCR on the 5' RACE reads; one entry per CDR3 protein. The sample includes 300,000 to 350,000 distinct CDR3 sequences, 9.5% to 12% of them seen just once. Here the sequenced sample was CD4+ T cells sorted from PBMCs, taken 45 days after the yellow fever booster vaccination. The source of these receptors is a man between 18 and 35 years old who received the YFV17D yellow fever vaccine. Both conserved end residues are part of each CDR3. Fields, in order: V gene, clone size, J gene, D gene, CDR3 protein, CDR3 DNA. A D gene is named only where the DNA matches it firmly. Where a row states a size, it is once, few, many or the class of an expanded clone; other rows omit it.

TRBV20-1,few,TRBJ1-4,.,CSARASDPNRLFF,TGCAGTGCTAGAGCTTCAGACCCGAACAGACTGTTTTTT
TRBV6-5,few,TRBJ1-3,.,CASSYSNQASSGNTIYF,TGTGCCAGCAGTTACTCGAATCAGGCGAGCTCTGGAAACACCATATATTTT
TRBV10-2,few,TRBJ1-3,.,CASRDTVGNTIYF,TGCGCCAGCAGGGATACCGTTGGAAACACCATATATTTT
TRBV3-1,many,TRBJ2-5,TRBD1,CASSSHGQGETQYF,TGTGCCAGCAGCTCTCATGGACAGGGGGAGACCCAGTACTTC
TRBV20-1,.,TRBJ1-3,.,CSARVGRRAGSGNTIYF,TGCAGTGCTAGAGTTGGTCGAAGGGCCGGGTCTGGAAACACCATATATTTT
TRBV20-1,.,TRBJ1-2,TRBD1,CSALGQGNGYGYTF,TGCAGTGCTCTAGGACAGGGAAATGGCTATGGCTACACCTTC
TRBV6-5,.,TRBJ2-1,.,CASSEGPIAALFF,TGTGCCAGCAGTGAGGGCCCCATAGCGGCTCTGTTCTTC
TRBV6-2/TRBV6-3,few,TRBJ2-3,TRBD2,CASRALAILPDTQYF,TGTGCCAGCAGGGCACTAGCGATCCTCCCAGATACGCAGTATTTT
TRBV10-3,few,TRBJ2-3,.,CAIKPAGDTQYF,TGTGCCATCAAACCGGCCGGGGATACGCAGTATTTT
TRBV7-2,few,TRBJ2-5,TRBD2,CASSPRLAGGLETQYF,TGTGCCAGCAGCCCTCGACTAGCGGGGGGGCTTGAGACCCAGTACTTC
TRBV7-2,few,TRBJ1-2,TRBD1,CASSVNRGANYGYTF,TGTGCCAGCAGCGTGAACAGGGGAGCAAACTATGGCTACACCTTC
TRBV7-3,few,TRBJ1-6,.,CASSSGPRNYNSPLHF,TGTGCCAGCAGCTCCGGCCCCAGAAATTATAATTCACCCCTCCACTTT
TRBV7-2,.,TRBJ2-1,.,CASSFLEGDEQFF,TGTGCCAGCAGCTTCTTAGAAGGCGATGAGCAGTTCTTC
TRBV9,few,TRBJ1-1,.,CASSASGGWNTEAFF,TGTGCCAGCAGCGCCTCCGGGGGATGGAACACTGAAGCTTTCTTT
TRBV12-3/TRBV12-4,.,TRBJ2-3,.,CASSLRDGVSGDTQYF,TGTGCCAGCAGTCTCCGGGACGGCGTTAGCGGAGATACGCAGTATTTT
TRBV6-2/TRBV6-3,.,TRBJ1-1,.,CASSYSRGWNTEAFF,TGTGCCAGCAGTTACTCCCGGGGATGGAACACTGAAGCTTTCTTT
TRBV27,many,TRBJ2-2,TRBD1,CASSLPGQGSTGELFF,TGTGCCAGCAGTTTACCGGGACAGGGGTCCACCGGGGAGCTGTTTTTT
TRBV9,few,TRBJ1-1,TRBD1,CASSVDRGGTEAFF,TGTGCCAGCAGCGTGGACAGGGGGGGCACTGAAGCTTTCTTT
TRBV5-1,.,TRBJ1-4,.,CASSLVGGAGNEKLFF,TGCGCCAGCAGCTTGGTCGGGGGCGCGGGGAATGAAAAACTGTTTTTT
TRBV5-1,many,TRBJ2-7,.,CASSLGGESYEQYF,TGCGCCAGCAGCTTGGGGGGAGAGTCCTACGAGCAGTACTTC
TRBV12-3/TRBV12-4,.,TRBJ1-1,TRBD1,CASSGQQGAYTEAFF,TGTGCCAGCAGTGGACAACAGGGGGCATATACTGAAGCTTTCTTT
TRBV7-2,.,TRBJ1-2,.,CASSLALKRGYTF,TGTGCCAGCAGCTTAGCCCTAAAACGTGGCTACACCTTC
TRBV6-5,.,TRBJ2-1,.,CASSYDITGNRFF,TGTGCCAGCAGTTACGATATTACAGGGAATAGGTTCTTC
TRBV27,few,TRBJ1-6,.,CASSQAPGRNSPLHF,TGTGCCAGCAGTCAGGCCCCAGGGCGGAATTCACCCCTCCACTTT
TRBV29-1,.,TRBJ1-4,.,CSARTYDRFNEKLFF,TGCAGCGCTAGGACGTACGACAGGTTTAATGAAAAACTGTTTTTT
TRBV28,many,TRBJ2-3,TRBD2,CASSSSGESTDTQYF,TGTGCCAGCAGTTCTAGCGGGGAGAGCACAGATACGCAGTATTTT
TRBV5-1,few,TRBJ2-5,TRBD1,CASSRDSRGQETQYF,TGCGCCAGCAGCCGGGACAGTCGGGGTCAAGAGACCCAGTACTTC
TRBV5-1,few,TRBJ1-6,TRBD1,CASSRDSNNSPLHF,TGCGCCAGCAGTCGGGACAGCAATAATTCACCCCTCCACTTT
TRBV20-1,.,TRBJ2-3,TRBD2,CSARDGGGTDTQYF,TGCAGTGCTAGAGATGGGGGGGGTACAGATACGCAGTATTTT
TRBV19,.,TRBJ2-3,.,CASKWDATDTQYF,TGTGCCAGTAAATGGGACGCGACAGATACGCAGTATTTT
TRBV2,.,TRBJ2-6,.,CASLPGEANVLTF,TGTGCCAGCCTCCCAGGTGAGGCCAACGTCCTGACTTTC
TRBV10-3,many,TRBJ2-5,TRBD1,CAIMDRQETQYF,TGTGCCATCATGGACAGGCAAGAGACCCAGTACTTC
TRBV5-6,few,TRBJ2-3,.,CASSSRTSTDTQYF,TGTGCCAGCAGCTCCAGAACTAGCACAGATACGCAGTATTTT
TRBV5-1,many,TRBJ2-3,TRBD2,CASSGGTSGFTDTQYF,TGCGCCAGCAGCGGAGGGACTAGCGGATTCACAGATACGCAGTATTTT
TRBV11-2,many,TRBJ2-2,.,CASSPRTATNTGELFF,TGTGCCAGCAGCCCGCGGACCGCAACGAACACCGGGGAGCTGTTTTTT
TRBV3-2,few,TRBJ1-1,.,CASSQARGTEAFF,TGTGCCAGCAGCCAAGCCAGGGGTACTGAAGCTTTCTTT